This TCR beta chain was observed in a study of blood T cells in healthy people across ages (dated by TCRdb to 2014 to 2015). A note on the overall study: Template switching captured roughly one uniquely barcoded TCR beta cDNA molecule per two T cells in model experiments. To track age-related changes in TCR beta repertoire diversity, the study relied on deep sequencing normalized with unique cDNA molecular identifiers. Four age groups were formed from the donors: young (average about 15 years), middle-aged (approximately 40), aged (roughly 59) and long-lived (roughly 88). Two additional independent replicas of 1 million unique cDNA reads from the same blood draw were analyzed for two donors (one aged 18 to 29 and one aged 80 or older). Here is what the overall study found, with its caveats: Bulk unsorted PBMC profiling prevented conclusive comparison of naive and antigen-experienced compartments. As age increased, observed TCR beta diversity per million T cells dropped in a roughly linear way, and a significant reduction was already evident by age around 41. A strong correlation was found between observed TCR beta diversity and the percentage of naive T cells measured by flow cytometry. Compared with the aged group, the long-lived group had more naive CD4+ T cells, fewer expanded clones and increased TCR diversity, suggesting age selection. The CMV infection status of donors was not known, potentially confounding age-related changes in expanded clonotypes. Estimates of total diversity based on one million sequenced T cells were regarded as lower bounds and as underestimates.

A remark on this clonotype: Its target antigen remains unknown. The record has no base qualities; no much larger clone is one base away.

Donors were 30 to 45 systemically healthy Caucasian individuals from Russia aged 6 to 90 years. Ten milliliters of peripheral blood were drawn from each donor into EDTA-treated Vacutainer tubes. Ficoll-Paque density-gradient centrifugation was used to isolate PBMCs, with at least 6 million obtained per sample. Total RNA was extracted from PBMCs with Trizol reagent, with at least 5.5 micrograms obtained per sample. For every donor, flow cytometry on a PBMC aliquot measured the percentage of naive CD45RAhigh/CD27high T cells. Library prep was done by 5' RACE. Instrument on record: Illumina HiSeq 2500. A second roughly 6 to 12 cycle PCR used a sample-barcoded 5' primer and a J-beta primer mix. Each TCR beta cDNA molecule received a unique molecular identifier from a template-switch 5' adaptor carrying 12 random nucleotides. Each sample yielded at least 2.5 million CDR3-containing paired-end reads. All of the RNA was converted into first-strand cDNA using the Mint cDNA synthesis kit, with a TRBC-specific oligonucleotide serving as the primer. Following uracil-DNA glycosylase treatment, all cDNA underwent a first 18-cycle PCR with the universal primers M1SS and BC2_uni_R. The original methods were these. Normalization of each sample was performed by random selection of 1 million high-quality reads, each carrying a distinct molecular identifier. Instead of being binned into consensus sequences, reads that shared molecular identifiers were thrown out. MiTCR, run with a Q25 quality threshold and the strictest error-elimination algorithm, handled CDR3 identification, clonotype clustering and error correction. A nonparametric unseen species model with Euler transformation was used to estimate a lower bound on total TCR beta diversity. The public reads were quality trimmed at Q25 with fastp and then assembled into clones with MiXCR by TCRdb, keeping productive beta chains. Identical CDR3 proteins give one entry, which carries the most common genes and DNA. V and J calls and clone size were set by TCRdb, not the authors. The sample records about 800,000 distinct CDR3 sequences, more than 20% of which are singletons. Under 4.5% of the sample is taken by the ten largest.

These data were also filed under a second study, of T cells of mothers and their children. Reported in the second study: Nine systemically healthy Caucasian individuals served as donors, namely three mothers together with their six children. cDNA synthesis consumed the entire amount of extracted RNA, loaded at about 1.5 ug RNA in each 15 ul reaction. In the second PCR, the M1S primer added sample barcodes and 2-4 random nucleotides. More than 8.5 million TCR beta CDR3 reads were obtained from each mother, and about 3 million reads were obtained from each child. Thymic selection similarly shapes TCR recombination output in related and unrelated pairs, with minor effect from inherited differences. Normalized repertoire overlap was always slightly but never significantly higher in related than unrelated mother-child pairs. Persistent microchimeric T cell clones were not detected, at a sensitivity of about 90 clones per million clonotypes. Deep NGS was used in the study to compare the TCR beta repertoires of mothers and children and to look for features that separate related mother-child pairs from unrelated individuals. On average, the children were around 11 +/- 4 years old, while the mothers were around 40 +/- 4 years old. After adapter ligation with NEBNext reagents, the libraries were sequenced on Illumina HiSeq 2000 with 100+100 nt paired-end reads. To prevent cross-contamination, the mother and child libraries were prepared one month apart and sequenced in separate runs. For each donor, somewhere between about 500,000 and 2,000,000 distinct TCR beta clonotypes were identified. Naive TCR beta clonotypes were estimated from low-frequency clonotypes matched to each donor's FACS-determined naive share, without sorting.

The sequence was obtained from a boy younger than 18 in good health. Sequencing input: blood.

The DNA reads as follows: TGTGCCAGTAGCATCCCCCCGGGACTGAACACTGAAGCTTTCTTT. It encodes CASSIPPGLNTEAFF. The V gene is TRBV19 and the J gene is TRBJ1-1; a tentative D call is TRBD1 (5 bases match). From the cysteine through the phenylalanine, the CDR3 covers 15 amino acids. Only the CDR3 part of the read is kept: 45 bases, read in frame from the first base. V and J are truncated by 6 bases and 0 bases respectively, leaving an intervening sequence of 14 bases. CDR1 is given as LNHDA and CDR2 as SQIVND, both from the germline V gene (reference sequence).